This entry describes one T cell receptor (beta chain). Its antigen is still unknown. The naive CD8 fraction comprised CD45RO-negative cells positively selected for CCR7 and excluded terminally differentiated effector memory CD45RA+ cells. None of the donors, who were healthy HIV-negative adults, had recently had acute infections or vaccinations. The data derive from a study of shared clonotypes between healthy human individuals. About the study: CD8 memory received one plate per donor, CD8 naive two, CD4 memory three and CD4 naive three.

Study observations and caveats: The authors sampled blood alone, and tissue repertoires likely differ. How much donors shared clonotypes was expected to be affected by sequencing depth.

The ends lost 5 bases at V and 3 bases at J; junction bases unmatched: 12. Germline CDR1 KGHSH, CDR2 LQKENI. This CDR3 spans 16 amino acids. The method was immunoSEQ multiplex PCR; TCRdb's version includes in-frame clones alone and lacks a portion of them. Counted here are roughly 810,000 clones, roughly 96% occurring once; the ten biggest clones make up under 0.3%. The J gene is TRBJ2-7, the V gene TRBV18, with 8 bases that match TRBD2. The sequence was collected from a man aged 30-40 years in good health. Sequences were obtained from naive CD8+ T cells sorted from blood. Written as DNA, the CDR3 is TGTGCCAGCTCATCGACGGGGACTAGGAGGGTCTACGAGCAGTACTTC. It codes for CASSSTGTRRVYEQYF.